Presented here are 21 T cell receptor beta chains from one specimen sequenced in a study of early T cells in non-severe SARS-CoV-2 infection (dated by TCRdb to the early 2020s). The library was prepared using 5' RACE. Sequencing was performed on a NextSeq 500. Using fastp trimming at Q25 and MiXCR clonotype assembly, TCRdb reanalyzed the public sequencing data and kept in-frame beta chains. Records with the same CDR3 protein are collapsed into one entry carrying the most frequent genes and DNA. In this sample the table shows about 110,000 distinct CDR3 sequences, 11% of which occur a single time. Roughly 8% of the sample lies in the top ten. The sequenced material came from whole blood. Every receptor here comes from an adult who was a healthcare worker with PCR-confirmed SARS-CoV-2 infection or an uninfected control (not recorded which).

This clonotype was found many times. CDR3 sequence: CASAMIVGSQGAFRGYTF. The CDR3 DNA reads TGTGCTAGTGCCATGATCGTAGGCTCACAGGGGGCCTTTAGGGGCTACACCTTC. The chain recombines TRBV12-5 with TRBJ1-2; the match to TRBD1 covers 9 bases. This CDR3 is built from 18 residues. V trimming: 7 bases; J trimming: 8 bases; junction bases outside the gene matches: 23. From germline, CDR1 is LGHNT and CDR2 FRNRAP.

This clonotype was recorded a few times. This chain joins TRBV13 and TRBJ2-7; 12 bases map to TRBD2. The V segment lost 5 bases and the J segment 2 bases; nucleotides outside the gene matches: 7. The CDR3 spans 16 residues. The germline CDR1 and CDR2 sequences are PRHDT and FYEKMQ (reference sequence). The CDR3 coding sequence is TGTGCCAGCAGCCAACGACTAGCGGGAGCTACCTACGAGCAGTACTTC. Translating it yields CASSQRLAGATYEQYF.

This chain links TRBV10-3 with TRBJ1-1; D gene ambiguous. The CDR3 consists of 11 residues. Trimming cost V 4 bases and J 3 bases, with 3 bases left between them. From germline, CDR1 is ENHRY and CDR2 SYGVKD. As DNA, the CDR3 is TGTGCCATCAGTGGGGACACTGAAGCTTTCTTT. As protein: CAISGDTEAFF.

The rearrangement links TRBV12-3 or TRBV12-4 to TRBJ2-4; TRBD2 matches at 7 bases. The CDR3 sequence is 14 residues long. V dropped 3 bases and J dropped 5; count of bases not matched to a gene: 4. CDR3 loop: CASSFRRGENIQYF. CDR3 sequence (DNA): TGTGCCAGCAGTTTCCGTCGGGGGGAAAACATTCAGTACTTC.

This clonotype was seen a few times. The V call is TRBV9, the J call TRBJ1-1; no firm D call. The CDR3 is 11 residues long. The V end was cut by 4 bases, the J end by 11 bases, with 12 bases between. Germline V gene sequence: CDR1 SGDLS, CDR2 YYNGEE. The CDR3 protein is CASSNGPTAFF. In DNA form, the CDR3 reads TGTGCCAGCAGCAACGGCCCAACGGCTTTCTTT.

This chain joins TRBV7-6 and TRBJ2-1, with TRBD2 matching over 9 bases. Trimming removed 1 base from V and 7 bases from J; junction bases left unmatched: 11. The CDR3 is 17 amino acids. Looked up from germline, CDR1 is SGHVS and CDR2 is FNYEAQ. CDR3 loop: CASSLGVAGVFRNEQFF. DNA for the CDR3: TGTGCCAGCAGCTTAGGGGTAGCGGGAGTATTTAGGAATGAGCAGTTCTTC.

CDR3 amino acids: CASRTSQGEAFF. The CDR3, as DNA: TGCGCCAGCAGAACTTCACAGGGGGAAGCTTTCTTT. This sequence joins TRBV4-3 and TRBJ1-1; 7 positions match TRBD1. This CDR3 contains 12 residues. After removal of 6 bases from V and 8 bases from J, the junction contained 6 bases not matched to a gene. Germline CDR1 LGHNA, CDR2 YSLEER.

This clonotype has only a few counts. The chain recombines TRBV11-2 with TRBJ1-1; 7 bases line up with TRBD1. V lost 5 bases, J lost 1 base, and 13 bases stayed unmatched. The CDR3 runs to 17 residues. Germline V lookup: CDR1 SGHAT, CDR2 FQNNGV. For the CDR3, the DNA is TGTGCCAGCAGCCCCCTACTGACAGGGAGATGGAACACTGAAGCTTTCTTT. Translating gives CASSPLLTGRWNTEAFF.

This clonotype was seen only a few times. This chain uses TRBV19 with TRBJ2-7, with 7 bases aligning to TRBD1. The CDR3 totals 17 residues. The V gene's germline CDR1 is LNHDA and CDR2 SQIVND (reference sequence). V lost 4 bases, J lost 2 bases, and 14 bases stayed unmatched. The chain's CDR3 is CASSRSLNPGQTYEQYF. In DNA, the CDR3 is TGTGCCAGTAGTAGGAGCCTCAATCCGGGACAGACCTACGAGCAGTACTTC.

The V and J genes are TRBV6-4 and TRBJ2-1, with D uncertain. CDR1 and CDR2 (germline): MRHNA, SNTAGT. This CDR3 has 16 amino acids. V was trimmed by 5 bases and J by 0 bases, leaving 14 bases between them. CDR3 DNA sequence: TGTGCCAGCAGTAAGATGGCCCCAGCCTCCTACAATGAGCAGTTCTTC. Encoded protein: CASSKMAPASYNEQFF.

This clonotype was found a few times. This sequence joins TRBV6-6 and TRBJ2-2; 7 bases line up with TRBD2. CDR1 and CDR2 (germline): MNHNY, SVGAGI (reference sequence). The V gene end was trimmed by 2 bases and the J gene end by 5 bases; junction bases not matched to a gene: 8. This CDR3 comprises 16 residues. The CDR3 region is CASSYVAGARTGELFF. The CDR3 nucleotides are TGTGCCAGCAGTTACGTGGCGGGAGCCCGGACCGGGGAGCTGTTTTTT.

This clonotype showed up many times. This rearrangement joins TRBV30 to TRBJ2-7, with D perhaps matching TRBD2 (5 bases). There are 14 residues in the CDR3. Trimming pared 0 bases from V and 2 bases from J, leaving 11 bases between. Germline CDR1 and CDR2: GTSNPN and SVGIG (reference sequence). CDR3 sequence (DNA): TGTGCCTGGAGTGTCCCTGGAGGCGCCTACGAGCAGTACTTC. Protein product: CAWSVPGGAYEQYF.

This clonotype was detected a few times. This rearrangement joins TRBV28 to TRBJ2-1; TRBD1 is a possible D gene (5 bases). The CDR3 runs 14 residues. Germline values: CDR1 MDHEN, CDR2 SYDVKM. The germline V and J ends were trimmed by 2 bases and 5 bases, with 10 bases remaining between them. In DNA, the CDR3 is TGTGCCAGCAGTTTAGTGGGCAGGGACAATGAGCAGTTCTTC. Residues: CASSLVGRDNEQFF.

This clonotype was counted between two and nine times. The V call is TRBV10-3, the J call TRBJ2-5; 9 positions match TRBD2. J lost 4 bases, V lost 10 bases, and 10 bases had no gene match. Germline V gene data show CDR1 as ENHRY and CDR2 as SYGVKD. The CDR3 totals 14 residues. Here the CDR3 reads CATFSGRVAETQYF. DNA of the CDR3: TGTGCCACCTTTAGCGGGAGAGTGGCAGAGACCCAGTACTTC.

In this sample, this clonotype turned up a few times. The V and J genes are TRBV5-1 and TRBJ1-4; 7 bases agree with TRBD1. With 3 bases clipped from V and 4 bases from J, the junction kept 6 bases outside the gene matches. The germline CDR1 and CDR2 sequences are SGHRS and YFSETQ. CDR3 size: 15 residues. This CDR3 is CASSYGDRLNEKLFF. The CDR3 DNA sequence: TGCGCCAGCAGCTACGGGGACAGACTTAATGAAAAACTGTTTTTT.

Only a few counts were recorded for this clonotype. The chain links TRBV11-2 to TRBJ2-5; 8 bases match TRBD1. Trimming at V came to 4 bases and at J to 7 bases, leaving 8 bases not matched to a gene. The CDR3 loop spans 14 amino acids. Germline V gene lookup returns CDR1 SGHAT and CDR2 FQNNGV. The DNA for the CDR3 is TGTGCCAGCAGCTCGACAGGGGTGGAGGCGACCCAGTACTTC. Amino acid sequence: CASSSTGVEATQYF. The entire variable domain, with the rest obtained from reference TRBV11-2 and TRBJ2-5, is as follows: EAGVAQSPRYKIIEKRQSVAFWCNPISGHATLYWYQQILGQGPKLLIQFQNNGVVDDSQLPKDRFSAERLKGVDSTLKIQPAKLEDSAVYLCASSSTGVEATQYFGPGTRLLVL.

This clonotype turned up a few times. This chain connects TRBV20-1 to TRBJ1-1; D is perhaps TRBD1 (6 bases). The CDR3 contains 13 residues. The germline CDR1 and CDR2 sequences are DFQATT and SNEGSKA (reference sequence). V was clipped by 3 bases and J by 5 bases, with 13 bases between them. CDR3 residues: CSASRGQGTEAFF. The CDR3 DNA reads TGCAGTGCTAGTCGGGGTCAGGGGACTGAAGCTTTCTTT.

In the case of this clonotype: One base away lies a much larger clone, so this may be a sequencing read error. The chain has TRBV4-1 and TRBJ2-5, with 10 nucleotides matching TRBD2. CDR1 is MGHRA and CDR2 is YSYEKL in the germline V gene. CDR3 length: 16 amino acids. CDR3 sequence: CPSSRETSGTQETQYF. The CDR3 bases are TGCCCCAGCAGCCGAGAAACTAGCGGGACCCAAGAGACCCAGTACTTC.

This clonotype has only a few counts. J is TRBJ2-1 and V is TRBV29-1; D gene uncertain. This CDR3 region has 14 residues. Trimming pared 3 bases from V and 0 bases from J, leaving 9 bases between. The germline V gene has CDR1 SQVTM and CDR2 ANQGSEA. In DNA, the CDR3 is TGCAGCGTTGAGGTCCAAAGCTCCTACAATGAGCAGTTCTTC. Residues: CSVEVQSSYNEQFF.

Only a few counts were recorded for this clonotype. The V gene is TRBV11-3, the J gene TRBJ2-1; 9 bases fit TRBD2. Germline CDR1 SGHNT, CDR2 YENEEA. There are 15 residues in the CDR3. The V segment lost 4 bases and the J segment 5 bases; nucleotides outside the gene matches: 6. The CDR3 region has the DNA TGTGCCAGCAGCTCAGCGGCTAGCGGGAACAATGAGCAGTTCTTC. Protein: CASSSAASGNNEQFF. The whole variable domain, remainder taken from reference TRBV11-3 and TRBJ2-1, is EAGVVQSPRYKIIEKKQPVAFWCNPISGHNTLYWYLQNLGQGPELLIRYENEEAVDDSQLPKDRFSAERLKGVDSTLKIQPAELGDSAVYLCASSSAASGNNEQFFGPGTRLTVL.

This clonotype was counted many times. The V call is TRBV28, the J call TRBJ2-1; 9 positions match TRBD2. The CDR3 has 14 residues. After removal of 6 bases from V and 9 bases from J, the junction contained 9 bases not matched to a gene. The germline V gene encodes CDR1 MDHEN and CDR2 SYDVKM. Here the CDR3 reads CASRTSGGGSEQFF. The DNA of the CDR3 is TGTGCCAGCAGGACTAGCGGAGGAGGGAGTGAGCAGTTCTTC.